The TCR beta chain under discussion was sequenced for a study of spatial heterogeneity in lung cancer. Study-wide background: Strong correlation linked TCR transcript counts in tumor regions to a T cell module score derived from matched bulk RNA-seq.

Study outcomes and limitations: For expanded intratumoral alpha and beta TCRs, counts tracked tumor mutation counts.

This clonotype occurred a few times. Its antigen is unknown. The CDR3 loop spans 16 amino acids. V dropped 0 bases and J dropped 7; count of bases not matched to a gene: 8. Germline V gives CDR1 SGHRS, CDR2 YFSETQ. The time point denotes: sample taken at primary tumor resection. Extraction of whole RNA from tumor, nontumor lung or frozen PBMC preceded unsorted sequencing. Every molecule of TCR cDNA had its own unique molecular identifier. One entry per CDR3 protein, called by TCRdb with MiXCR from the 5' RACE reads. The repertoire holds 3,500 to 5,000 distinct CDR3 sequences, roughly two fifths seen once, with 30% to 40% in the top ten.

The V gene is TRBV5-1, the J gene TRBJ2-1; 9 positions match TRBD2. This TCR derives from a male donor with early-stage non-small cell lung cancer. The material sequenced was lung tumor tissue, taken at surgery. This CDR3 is CASSLVAGGFSNEQFF. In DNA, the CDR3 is TGCGCCAGCAGCTTGGTTGCGGGAGGGTTTTCTAATGAGCAGTTCTTC.